This is a list of T cell receptor beta chains from one sample in a study of cytomegalovirus exposure and HLA in healthy donors. Sequencing was performed with immunoSEQ multiplex PCR; in TCRdb, only in-frame clones are kept and a portion is missing. The repertoire includes approximately 300,000 clones, 80% of them detected once, and about 0.28% sits in the top ten. Sequencing was done on a sample of PBMCs. The source is a girl between 2 and 10 years old in good health and CMV-seronegative. The CDR3 runs from the conserved cysteine through the conserved F or W. The order of the fields is clone size, D gene, V gene, J gene, CDR3 DNA, CDR3 protein. D genes are given only for firm matches. Not all rows give a size; the values are once, few, many and, for expanded clones, a class.

clone size: once
D gene: .
V gene: TRBV9
J gene: TRBJ1-4
CDR3 DNA: TGTGCCAGCACGGGGGTACCTAATGAAAAACTGCTTTTT
CDR3 protein: CASTGVPNEKLLF

clone size: once
D gene: .
V gene: TRBV11-2
J gene: TRBJ2-5
CDR3 DNA: TGTGCCAGCAGCTTAGCTACAGGACTATCCTCAAAGACCCAGTACTTC
CDR3 protein: CASSLATGLSSKTQYF

clone size: .
D gene: TRBD1
V gene: TRBV13
J gene: TRBJ2-7
CDR3 DNA: TGTGCCAGCAGCTTAGCCATCGGACAGGGGGACGAGCAGTACTTC
CDR3 protein: CASSLAIGQGDEQYF

clone size: once
D gene: .
V gene: TRBV28
J gene: TRBJ1-2
CDR3 DNA: TGTGCCACCCACCAGGGCTATGGCTACACCTTC
CDR3 protein: CATHQGYGYTF

clone size: .
D gene: .
V gene: TRBV7-9
J gene: TRBJ2-5
CDR3 DNA: TGTGCCAGCAGCTTATCGACAGAGAGAACTCAAGAGACCCAGTACTTC
CDR3 protein: CASSLSTERTQETQYF

clone size: .
D gene: .
V gene: TRBV16
J gene: TRBJ2-7
CDR3 DNA: TGTGCCAGCAGCCACCCTACAGGGAGCGCCTACGAGCAGTACTTC
CDR3 protein: CASSHPTGSAYEQYF

clone size: .
D gene: .
V gene: TRBV6-5
J gene: TRBJ2-3
CDR3 DNA: TGTGCCAGCAGAGGATCAGGGGCAGATACGCAGTATTTT
CDR3 protein: CASRGSGADTQYF

clone size: .
D gene: TRBD1
V gene: TRBV30
J gene: TRBJ2-1
CDR3 DNA: TGTGCCTGCCGTGTAACAGGGGCTAACAATGAGCAGTTCTTC
CDR3 protein: CACRVTGANNEQFF

clone size: .
D gene: .
V gene: TRBV28
J gene: TRBJ2-7
CDR3 DNA: TGTGCCAGCAGTTGGGCCGGGACACTCCTTGGGGAGCAGTACTTC
CDR3 protein: CASSWAGTLLGEQYF

clone size: .
D gene: .
V gene: TRBV11-1
J gene: TRBJ2-1
CDR3 DNA: TGTGCCAGCAGCCCTCTCAGGACAAGTTCCTACAATGAGCAGTTCTTC
CDR3 protein: CASSPLRTSSYNEQFF

clone size: .
D gene: TRBD2
V gene: TRBV7-6
J gene: TRBJ2-7
CDR3 DNA: TGTGCCAGCAGCTGGGCGGGGGGAATATCCTACGAGCAGTACTTC
CDR3 protein: CASSWAGGISYEQYF

clone size: .
D gene: .
V gene: TRBV19
J gene: TRBJ1-1
CDR3 DNA: TGTGCCAGTAGTATAGGGCGGCCAGGGGATGAAGCTTTCTTT
CDR3 protein: CASSIGRPGDEAFF

clone size: .
D gene: .
V gene: TRBV30
J gene: TRBJ1-1
CDR3 DNA: TGTGCCTGGACAGGTCCGAACACTGAAGCTTTCTTT
CDR3 protein: CAWTGPNTEAFF

clone size: .
D gene: .
V gene: TRBV7-6
J gene: TRBJ2-5
CDR3 DNA: TGTGCCAGCAGCTTAGTCTCGGAGACCCAGTACTTC
CDR3 protein: CASSLVSETQYF

clone size: .
D gene: TRBD1
V gene: TRBV14
J gene: TRBJ2-7
CDR3 DNA: TGTGCCAGCAGCCAACCGGGACAGACCTACGAGCAGTACTTC
CDR3 protein: CASSQPGQTYEQYF

clone size: few
D gene: TRBD1
V gene: TRBV7-2
J gene: TRBJ1-2
CDR3 DNA: TGTGCCAGCAGCTCACTCCCGGGACAGGGGGGTGGCTACACCTTC
CDR3 protein: CASSSLPGQGGGYTF

clone size: .
D gene: .
V gene: TRBV27
J gene: TRBJ2-5
CDR3 DNA: TGTGCCAGCAGTTTATCGGCCCTTGGTGGAGAGACCCAGTACTTC
CDR3 protein: CASSLSALGGETQYF

clone size: .
D gene: .
V gene: TRBV4-1
J gene: TRBJ1-5
CDR3 DNA: TGCGCCAGCAGCCAAGATCCTGGTGATGGCCAGCCCCAGCATTTT
CDR3 protein: CASSQDPGDGQPQHF

clone size: .
D gene: TRBD2
V gene: TRBV30
J gene: TRBJ2-2
CDR3 DNA: TGTGCCTGGAGTGTATCTCGCACTAGCGGATACAACACCGGGGAGCTGTTTTTT
CDR3 protein: CAWSVSRTSGYNTGELFF

clone size: .
D gene: .
V gene: TRBV27
J gene: TRBJ1-5
CDR3 DNA: TGTGCCAGCAGTTCCTGGCAGGGCCAGCCCCAGCATTTT
CDR3 protein: CASSSWQGQPQHF

clone size: .
D gene: .
V gene: TRBV18
J gene: TRBJ1-2
CDR3 DNA: TGTGCCAGCTCACCATCTTACAGGAACTATGGCTACACCTTC
CDR3 protein: CASSPSYRNYGYTF

clone size: .
D gene: TRBD2
V gene: TRBV2
J gene: TRBJ2-1
CDR3 DNA: TGTGCCAGCAGTGAACCTAGCGGGAGTCCTTCGTACAATGAGCAGTTCTTC
CDR3 protein: CASSEPSGSPSYNEQFF

clone size: .
D gene: .
V gene: TRBV7-9
J gene: TRBJ2-7
CDR3 DNA: TGTGCCAGCAGCGAGGACAGATACGAGCAGTACTTC
CDR3 protein: CASSEDRYEQYF

clone size: .
D gene: TRBD2
V gene: TRBV4-2
J gene: TRBJ2-1
CDR3 DNA: TGTGCCAGCAGCCAAAGCGAAGGTAGCGGGGGGGCGAATGAGCAGTTCTTC
CDR3 protein: CASSQSEGSGGANEQFF

clone size: .
D gene: .
V gene: TRBV14
J gene: TRBJ1-2
CDR3 DNA: TGTGCCAGCAGCCAAGGAGTCCTCTACTACACCTTC
CDR3 protein: CASSQGVLYYTF

clone size: .
D gene: .
V gene: TRBV28
J gene: TRBJ1-1
CDR3 DNA: TGTGCCAGCAGTTCCCTTTCGGGGGGAGAGACTGAAGCTTTCTTT
CDR3 protein: CASSSLSGGETEAFF

clone size: .
D gene: TRBD2
V gene: TRBV6-5
J gene: TRBJ2-7
CDR3 DNA: TGTGCCAGCAGTTACGGAGCGGGAGGGCGGGAGCAGTACTTC
CDR3 protein: CASSYGAGGREQYF

clone size: .
D gene: .
V gene: TRBV25-1
J gene: TRBJ1-3
CDR3 DNA: TGTGCCAGCAGTGGAGAGGGGGATGCTGACACCATATATTTT
CDR3 protein: CASSGEGDADTIYF

clone size: .
D gene: .
V gene: TRBV4-1
J gene: TRBJ1-2
CDR3 DNA: TGCGCCAGCAGCCAAGTTGGCAGTCTCTATGGCTACACCTTC
CDR3 protein: CASSQVGSLYGYTF

clone size: .
D gene: TRBD1
V gene: TRBV28
J gene: TRBJ2-7
CDR3 DNA: TGTGCCAGCAGCGGCGGTACAGGGGGCTACGAGCAGTACTTC
CDR3 protein: CASSGGTGGYEQYF

clone size: .
D gene: TRBD1
V gene: TRBV29-1
J gene: TRBJ1-4
CDR3 DNA: TGCAGCGTCTCGACAGGGGTTAATGAAAAACTGTTTTTT
CDR3 protein: CSVSTGVNEKLFF

clone size: .
D gene: .
V gene: TRBV6-6
J gene: TRBJ1-1
CDR3 DNA: TGTGCCAGCAGTTCCAGGGATCTGGCGGCTTGGAGAGCTTTCTTT
CDR3 protein: CASSSRDLAAWRAFF

clone size: few
D gene: .
V gene: TRBV7-9
J gene: TRBJ1-1
CDR3 DNA: TGTGCCAGCAGCTTAGTTCCCAGGGGACCAAAGAACACTGAAGCTTTCTTT
CDR3 protein: CASSLVPRGPKNTEAFF